The 6 T cell receptor beta chains in this list originate from one sample, sequenced in a study of cytomegalovirus exposure and HLA in healthy donors. The PCR contained 60 Vbeta and 13 Jbeta primers. This table comes from immunoSEQ multiplex PCR, and its TCRdb copy is limited to in-frame clones, with some not included. The sample shows around 85,000 clones, just under 75% of them seen only once. Sequencing was done on a sample of PBMCs. These receptors all come from a man in his sixties in good health and CMV-seronegative.

V is TRBV9 and J is TRBJ2-7, with 11 bases lining up with TRBD1. CDR3 length: 17 amino acids. Losses at the gene ends were 3 bases for V and 6 bases for J; bases not matched to a gene: 14. Per germline, CDR1 SGDLS and CDR2 YYNGEE. The CDR3 DNA sequence: TGTGCCAGCAGCGCCCCACGCGAGGGGACAGGGGGAATCGAGCAGTACTTC. Its translation is CASSAPREGTGGIEQYF.

DNA for the CDR3: TGTGCCAGCAGCCTTCTGACTAGCGGTGGGGTCGGGGAGCTGTTTTTT. Amino acids: CASSLLTSGGVGELFF. This rearrangement joins TRBV7-3 to TRBJ2-2, with 9 bases fitting TRBD2. Per germline, CDR1 SGHTA and CDR2 FQGTGA. J gave up 7 bases and V 5 bases, and 11 bases lay outside the gene matches. CDR3 size: 16 residues.

In regard to this clone: Its ends do not fully match the called genes, so a read error is possible. The chain is built from TRBV7-9 and TRBJ2-2, with 8 bases that match TRBD2. The CDR3 totals 16 residues. Looked up from germline, CDR1 is SEHNR and CDR2 is FQNEAQ (reference sequence). CDR3 sequence: CSSSPRGGPKTGELFF. Here the CDR3 DNA reads TGTTCCAGCAGCCCCCGGGGGGGGCCTAAAACCGGGGAGCTGTTTTTT.

Remarks on this clone: Compared with germline, one end of the junction differs, possibly owing to a read error. The chain couples TRBV10-3 to TRBJ1-5; D is perhaps TRBD1 (5 bases). The CDR3 has 15 residues. Germline CDR1 and CDR2: ENHRY and SYGVKD. CDR3 amino acids: CAISPQGAGNQPRHF. The CDR3 nucleotides are TGTGCCATCAGCCCCCAGGGAGCGGGCAATCAGCCCCGGCATTTT.

The chain links TRBV6-5 to TRBJ2-2, with TRBD1 identical over 9 bases. With V trimmed by 6 bases and J by 9 bases, 8 bases remained unmatched. The CDR3 covers 14 residues. Germline CDR1 and CDR2: MNHEY and SVGAGI. Here the CDR3 DNA reads TGTGCCAGCAGCCGACAGGGGGGTGGCAGGGAGCTGTTTTTT. It encodes CASSRQGGGRELFF.

The V and J genes are TRBV5-4 and TRBJ2-3; 12 bases align to TRBD1. The CDR3 spans 15 residues. Germline assignment: CDR1 SGHNT and CDR2 YYREEE (reference sequence). The J segment lost 6 bases and the V segment lost 4 bases, leaving 6 bases of the junction unmatched. As DNA, the CDR3 is TGTGCCAGCAGCAGGGGACAGGGGGCTGGGGATACGCAGTATTTT. Translating gives CASSRGQGAGDTQYF.